The subject of this entry is one T cell receptor (beta chain). This entry comes from a study of blood T cell repertoires in COVID-19. V was clipped by 2 bases and J by 1 base, with 11 bases between them. CDR1 SGHDN and CDR2 FVKESK come from the germline V gene. This CDR3 is built from 16 residues. Measured with immunoSEQ multiplex PCR; TCRdb has only the in-frame clones, and not every one. The table records 85,000 to 120,000 clones, around 92% of them present only once. This chain connects TRBV14 to TRBJ2-2; tentative D call: TRBD2 (6 bases). This TCR was recovered from a man aged 18 to 35 with acute or convalescent COVID-19. The sample was peripheral blood. In DNA, the CDR3 is TGTGCCAGCAGCCAACTCGGGGGAGTGAACACCGGGGAGCTGTTTTTT. Encoded protein: CASSQLGGVNTGELFF. Full variable domain (remainder filled in from reference TRBV14 and TRBJ2-2): EAGVTQFPSHSVIEKGQTVTLRCDPISGHDNLYWYRRVMGKEIKFLLHFVKESKQDESGMPNNRFLAERTGGTYSTLKVQPAELEDSGVYFCASSQLGGVNTGELFFGEGSRLTVL.